These 18 T cell receptor beta chains originate from one sample sequenced in a study of T cell repertoires in cytomegalovirus infection. TCRdb redid the calling of the reads with MiXCR, one entry per CDR3 protein. The repertoire holds 550,000 to 700,000 distinct CDR3 sequences, approximately 40% seen once, with 48% in the top ten. For these receptors, no antigen is known. Source: cultured PBMCs, taken from culture after CMV antigen stimulation. These receptor sequences come from a human donor in good health (CMV status not recorded). Some clones in this sample may be carry-over from other donors' samples.

The V gene is TRBV24-1, the J gene TRBJ1-5, with 8 nucleotides matching TRBD1. CDR3 length equals 14 residues. V was clipped by 4 bases and J by 5 bases; unmatched bases: 3. CDR1 is KGHDR and CDR2 is SFDVKD in the germline V gene. CDR3: CATSDRGLDQPQHF. CDR3 bases: TGTGCCACCAGTGACAGGGGGCTTGATCAGCCCCAGCATTTT.

This clonotype occurred a few times. This chain joins TRBV19 and TRBJ1-1; D gene ambiguous. The germline gives CDR1 LNHDA, CDR2 SQIVND (reference sequence). V lost 4 bases and J lost 5, with 20 bases in between. This CDR3 is 16 amino acids long. CDR3 nucleotides: TGTGCCAGTAGTACCCTCGACGGAACTGGGGTTACTGAAGCTTTCTTT. It translates to CASSTLDGTGVTEAFF.

This clonotype was detected ten times or more. The V call is TRBV7-2, the J call TRBJ1-2; D not resolved. With 4 bases removed from V and 5 bases from J, the gap between germline ends came to 14 bases. Germline-derived CDR1 and CDR2 are SGHTA and FQGNSA. The CDR3 is 14 amino acids. CDR3 protein: CASSSEAGQYGYTF. The CDR3 coding sequence is TGTGCCAGCAGCTCTGAGGCAGGTCAATATGGCTACACCTTC.

The chain joins TRBV28 to TRBJ1-4; 10 nucleotides line up with TRBD1. Germline V gene lookup returns CDR1 MDHEN and CDR2 SYDVKM. V lost 6 bases, J lost 7 bases, and 8 bases stayed unmatched. This CDR3 has 15 residues. Here the CDR3 reads CASRRTGTGVEKLFF. The CDR3 DNA is TGTGCCAGCAGACGAACCGGGACAGGGGTTGAAAAACTGTTTTTT.

The chain is built from TRBV7-6 and TRBJ2-1, with 8 bases identical to TRBD2. Germline V gives CDR1 SGHVS, CDR2 FNYEAQ. After removal of 7 bases from V and 3 bases from J, the junction contained 17 bases not matched to a gene. This CDR3 has 18 residues. The CDR3 sequence: CASNRGGGGGGRYNEQFF. The CDR3 DNA sequence: TGTGCCAGCAATCGTGGGGGGGGGGGCGGGGGGCGCTACAATGAGCAGTTCTTC. Combining the CDR3 with reference TRBV7-6 and TRBJ2-1 gives the whole variable domain GAGVSQSPRYKVTKRGQDVALRCDPISGHVSLYWYRQALGQGPEFLTYFNYEAQQDKSGLPNDRFSAERPEGSISTLTIQRTEQRDSAMYRCASNRGGGGGGRYNEQFFGPGTRLTVL.

Ten or more counts support this clonotype. The V gene is TRBV7-2, the J gene TRBJ2-4; TRBD1 or TRBD2 may be the D gene (7 bases each). CDR1 SGHTA and CDR2 FQGNSA come from the germline V gene. With 0 bases removed from V and 12 bases from J, the gap between germline ends came to 15 bases. This CDR3 region has 14 residues. The CDR3 DNA is TGTGCCAGCAGCTTAGCTCCAGGGGGGGGCCATCAGTACTTC. Amino acid sequence: CASSLAPGGGHQYF.

This clonotype turned up a few times. The chain's CDR3 is CASSIRGDYGYTF. In DNA, the CDR3 is TGTGCCAGTAGTATACGAGGAGACTATGGCTACACCTTC. The chain couples TRBV19 to TRBJ1-2; D uncertain. CDR3 length equals 13 residues. Germline V gene sequence: CDR1 LNHDA, CDR2 SQIVND (reference sequence). Between the trimmed V and J ends, which lost 2 bases and 3 bases, there was a span of 7 bases.

The chain recombines TRBV4-3 with TRBJ2-1; D gene unclear. Trimming took off 2 bases at V and 5 bases at J, with 22 bases between the two ends. The germline CDR1 and CDR2 sequences are LGHNA and YSLEER. The CDR3 totals 18 residues. CDR3 residues: CASSQKGFGIQLDNEQFF. In nucleotides, the CDR3 is TGCGCCAGCAGCCAAAAGGGCTTTGGGATCCAGCTTGACAATGAGCAGTTCTTC.

This clonotype was detected a few times. The chain employs TRBV4-1 and TRBJ1-6, with 9 bases matching TRBD1. Germline V lookup: CDR1 MGHRA, CDR2 YSYEKL. This CDR3 is 19 amino acids long. The J segment lost 6 bases and the V segment lost 0 bases, leaving 12 bases of the junction unmatched. The CDR3 sequence is CASSQEGMEAGQGNSPLHF. The CDR3, as DNA: TGCGCCAGCAGCCAAGAGGGCATGGAGGCGGGACAGGGTAATTCACCCCTCCACTTT.

J is TRBJ2-2 and V is TRBV7-2; the match to TRBD1 covers 7 bases. The trim removed 5 bases at V and 4 bases at J, leaving 10 bases unmatched. Germline V lookup: CDR1 SGHTA, CDR2 FQGNSA. The CDR3 is 16 residues long. Written as DNA, the CDR3 is TGTGCCAGCAGCCCGACCGACAGGGTCCCCACCGGGGAGCTGTTTTTT. Amino acid sequence: CASSPTDRVPTGELFF.

This clonotype was counted many times. The chain joins TRBV7-6 to TRBJ1-5; 7 bases agree with TRBD1. The germline V gene encodes CDR1 SGHVS and CDR2 FNYEAQ. This CDR3 region has 15 residues. Trimming took 5 bases from V and 3 from J; bases not matched to a gene: 7. The CDR3 coding sequence is TGTGCCAGCAGCCTTCAGGGGGGCCTCAATCAGCCCCAGCATTTT. Protein: CASSLQGGLNQPQHF.

The chain employs TRBV6-1 and TRBJ2-2; D is unclear. The V and J ends lost 1 base and 3 bases respectively, with 12 bases between them. This CDR3 comprises 16 residues. Germline assignment: CDR1 MNHNS and CDR2 SASEGT. CDR3 DNA sequence: TGTGCCAGCAGTGAAGACGTCCGCCGGGACACCGGGGAGCTGTTTTTT. It translates to CASSEDVRRDTGELFF.

The J gene is TRBJ1-1, the V gene TRBV6-5, with a weak D call TRBD1 (5 bases). CDR3 length equals 14 residues. Germline CDR1 and CDR2: MNHEY and SVGAGI. Trimming cost V 2 bases and J 0 bases, with 7 bases left between them. The CDR3 bases are TGTGCCAGCAGTTACCCGGGACTGAACACTGAAGCTTTCTTT. It translates to CASSYPGLNTEAFF.

V usage is TRBV7-9 and J usage is TRBJ1-1, with a possible D match to TRBD1 (6 bases). The CDR3 covers 14 residues. Germline values: CDR1 SEHNR, CDR2 FQNEAQ (reference sequence). The ends were cut back, 7 bases at V and 0 bases at J, with 12 bases in the middle. CDR3 in amino acids: CASIPTGMNTEAFF. The DNA of the CDR3 is TGTGCCAGCATCCCGACAGGAATGAACACTGAAGCTTTCTTT.

The rearrangement uses TRBV19 and TRBJ2-2; D uncertain. The CDR3 spans 14 residues. V dropped 3 bases and J dropped 1 base, with 6 bases sitting between them. Germline CDR1 and CDR2: LNHDA and SQIVND (reference sequence). The CDR3 spells CASSIPGNTGELFF. The CDR3 bases are TGTGCCAGTAGTATCCCAGGGAACACCGGGGAGCTGTTTTTT. The full variable domain, its missing parts supplied by reference TRBV19 and TRBJ2-2, is DGGITQSPKYLFRKEGQNVTLSCEQNLNHDAMYWYRQDPGQGLRLIYYSQIVNDFQKGDIAEGYSVSREKKESFPLTVTSAQKNPTAFYLCASSIPGNTGELFFGEGSRLTVL.

This chain joins TRBV2 and TRBJ2-3; the match to TRBD1 covers 7 bases. The germline CDR1 and CDR2 sequences are SNHLY and FYNNEI. Trimming took 6 bases from V and 2 from J; bases not matched to a gene: 2. The CDR3 is 13 amino acids. The DNA of the CDR3 is TGTGCCAGCAGGGGACAGCTCACAGATACGCAGTATTTT. Amino acids: CASRGQLTDTQYF. Full variable domain (rest looked up from reference TRBV2 and TRBJ2-3): EPEVTQTPSHQVTQMGQEVILRCVPISNHLYFYWYRQILGQKVEFLVSFYNNEISEKSEIFDDQFSVERPDGSNFTLKIRSTKLEDSAMYFCASRGQLTDTQYFGPGTRLTVL.

The chain recombines TRBV7-6 with TRBJ2-1, with D maybe TRBD1 (6 bases). Germline lookup yields CDR1 SGHVS and CDR2 FNYEAQ. V gave up 4 bases and J gave up 9 bases, with 13 bases separating them. The CDR3 covers 13 residues. In DNA, the CDR3 is TGTGCCAGCAGCTCATACACAGGGCCTGAGCAGTTCTTC. It is translated as CASSSYTGPEQFF.

This clonotype appeared a few times. The V call is TRBV11-2, the J call TRBJ2-7; D possibly corresponds to TRBD1 (5 bases). Trimming took 6 bases from V and 3 from J, leaving 12 bases between them. Germline CDR1 reads SGHAT; CDR2 reads FQNNGV. This CDR3 contains 13 residues. This CDR3 is CASRGLRGYEQYF. In DNA form, the CDR3 reads TGTGCCAGCAGGGGGCTGCGAGGCTACGAGCAGTACTTC.